The rows below give T cell receptor beta chains drawn from one sample of a study of cytomegalovirus exposure and HLA in healthy donors. Assay: immunoSEQ multiplex PCR; the TCRdb copy retains only in-frame clones and omits some. The data contain around 150,000 clones, approximately 96% of them singletons. The specimen was PBMCs. Receptors originate from a woman in her late teens or twenties in good health and CMV-seronegative. The CDR3 runs from the conserved cysteine through the conserved F or W. The D gene is left open where the match is weak. Clone size is given for some rows only: seen once, a few or many times, or a class if the clone is expanded.

j_call d_call clone_size v_call cdr3_aa cdr3_nt
TRBJ2-3 TRBD2 . TRBV9 CASSVRPGLAGGGDTQYF TGTGCCAGCAGCGTACGTCCGGGACTAGCGGGGGGGGGTGATACGCAGTATTTT
TRBJ1-2 . . TRBV7-9 CASSLDDRPNYGYTF TGTGCCAGCAGCTTAGATGACAGACCCAACTATGGCTACACCTTC
TRBJ2-6 TRBD1 once TRBV10-3 CAINPTGVSSGANVLTF TGTGCCATCAATCCGACAGGGGTAAGCTCTGGGGCCAACGTCCTGACTTTC
TRBJ2-1 . . TRBV10-3 CAISESMAANEQFF TGTGCCATCAGTGAGTCGATGGCAGCGAATGAGCAGTTCTTC
TRBJ1-5 . . TRBV4-3 CASSQFRVGQPQHF TGCGCCAGCAGCCAATTCAGGGTGGGCCAGCCCCAGCATTTT
TRBJ1-6 TRBD1 . TRBV5-6 CASRVRQGVEVGSPLHF TGTGCCAGCAGGGTTAGACAGGGGGTCGAGGTAGGTTCACCCCTCCACTTT
TRBJ1-2 TRBD1 . TRBV7-9 CASSPPGGDYGYTF TGTGCCAGCAGCCCGCCAGGGGGCGACTATGGCTACACCTTC
TRBJ1-6 TRBD1 . TRBV28 CASSPGTGVNNSPLHF TGTGCCAGCAGTCCCGGGACAGGGGTTAATAATTCACCCCTCCACTTT
TRBJ1-2 . few TRBV5-1 CASSLTADGYTF TGCGCCAGCAGCTTGACAGCAGATGGCTACACCTTC
TRBJ2-7 . . TRBV5-1 CASSLDDKKQYF TGCGCCAGCAGCTTGGACGACAAGAAGCAGTACTTC
TRBJ2-3 TRBD2 . TRBV9 CASSDGGLDTQYF TGTGCCAGCAGCGACGGGGGGTTAGATACGCAGTATTTT
TRBJ1-1 TRBD1 once TRBV5-1 CASRYDRDRDTEAFF TGCGCCAGCAGATACGACCGGGACAGGGACACTGAAGCTTTCTTT
TRBJ2-6 . once TRBV7-2 CASSLLSTGANVLTF TGTGCCAGCAGCTTATTGAGTACTGGGGCCAACGTCCTGACTTTC
TRBJ2-1 TRBD1 . TRBV5-1 CASSLEQGAYEQFF TGCGCCAGCAGCTTGGAACAGGGGGCCTATGAGCAGTTCTTC
TRBJ1-2 . . TRBV15 CATSRDGVRGAQNGYTF TGTGCCACCAGCAGAGATGGGGTTCGGGGGGCGCAAAATGGCTACACCTTC
TRBJ2-1 TRBD2 . TRBV12-5 CASGLVITTSGGGNEQFF TGTGCTAGTGGTTTGGTTATCACGACTAGCGGGGGAGGCAATGAGCAGTTCTTC
TRBJ2-7 . . TRBV2 CASQHDGTFYEQYF TGTGCCAGCCAGCACGATGGGACATTCTACGAGCAGTACTTC
TRBJ1-1 . . TRBV19 CASSTQWGRTGAFF TGTGCCAGTAGTACCCAGTGGGGGCGAACGGGAGCTTTCTTT
TRBJ2-7 . . TRBV5-1 CASSHGTTPSSYEQYF TGCGCCAGCAGCCATGGGACAACCCCGAGCTCCTACGAGCAGTACTTC
TRBJ1-2 . . TRBV7-9 CASSLRQAKEGYGYTF TGTGCCAGCAGCTTAAGACAGGCTAAAGAAGGCTATGGCTACACCTTC
TRBJ2-1 TRBD2 once TRBV4-1 CASSQGVYSGGNEQFF TGCGCCAGCAGCCAAGGAGTGTATAGCGGGGGCAATGAGCAGTTCTTC
TRBJ1-5 . few TRBV7-2 CASSYRGNQPQHF TGTGCCAGCAGCTACAGGGGCAATCAGCCCCAGCATTTT
TRBJ1-3 . . TRBV5-4 CASSLEAGRSGNTIYF TGTGCCAGCAGCTTGGAAGCGGGTCGCTCTGGAAACACCATATATTTT
TRBJ1-5 . . TRBV27 CASQGGTGNQPQHF TGTGCCAGCCAGGGAGGAACTGGCAATCAGCCCCAGCATTTT
TRBJ2-7 . . TRBV27 CASSSRGSHEQYF TGTGCCAGCAGTTCTAGGGGAAGCCACGAGCAGTACTTC
TRBJ2-3 TRBD2 . TRBV27 CASSLKPSGGSRDTQYF TGTGCCAGCAGTTTAAAACCTAGCGGGGGATCCAGGGATACGCAGTATTTT
TRBJ2-3 . . TRBV7-2 CASSLTFNTLGTSTDTQYF TGTGCCAGCAGCCTAACATTTAATACTCTAGGTACTAGCACAGATACGCAGTATTTT
TRBJ1-4 . . TRBV15 CATSRIPGASEKLFF TGTGCCACCAGCAGAATCCCAGGGGCTAGTGAAAAACTGTTTTTT
TRBJ1-1 TRBD1 . TRBV19 CASSKRTGQSGNTEAFF TGTGCCAGTAGTAAGCGGACAGGGCAGAGTGGGAACACTGAAGCTTTCTTT
TRBJ1-5 TRBD1 . TRBV2 CASSEAGGQIQHF TGTGCCAGCAGTGAAGCAGGGGGACAGATCCAGCATTTT
TRBJ1-2 . . TRBV29-1 CSVASDYGYTF TGCAGCGTTGCATCGGACTATGGCTACACCTTC
TRBJ1-3 TRBD1 . TRBV12-5 CASGPRGPGNTIYF TGTGCTAGTGGCCCAAGGGGGCCTGGAAACACCATATATTTT
TRBJ2-7 TRBD1 . TRBV4-3 CASSQDRTGAYEQYF TGCGCCAGCAGCCAAGATCGGACAGGGGCCTACGAGCAGTACTTC
TRBJ1-1 TRBD1 once TRBV5-1 CASSEGSGQGLFAFF TGCGCCAGCAGCGAAGGATCCGGACAGGGCCTTTTCGCTTTCTTT
TRBJ1-3 . . TRBV10-2 CASSGGRSSGNTIYF TGCGCCAGCAGTGGAGGGCGTAGCTCTGGAAACACCATATATTTT
TRBJ2-7 TRBD2 . TRBV6-5 CASSNSGGPYEQYF TGTGCCAGCAGTAATAGCGGGGGTCCCTACGAGCAGTACTTC
TRBJ2-3 TRBD2 . TRBV7-2 CASSLVGGGAVLSTDTQYF TGTGCCAGCAGCTTAGTCGGCGGGGGGGCCGTTCTAAGCACAGATACGCAGTATTTT
TRBJ2-7 TRBD1 . TRBV6-5 CAIPTGVFCEQYF TGTGCCATACCGACAGGGGTGTTCTGCGAGCAGTACTTC